Sequencing of this T cell receptor beta chain was carried out in a study of CD8 T cells in Susac syndrome. Details on this clonotype: Its target is unknown.

Points from the study as a whole: The greatest CD8+ clonal expansion in Susac occurred in TEMRA cells and in active patients. The study recognized that the number of individuals in its TCR sequencing and HLA analysis was relatively small.

RNA amounts of about 0.45 to 1 ug underwent reverse transcription with random hexamers. Amplification of TCR beta CDR3 by immunoSEQ multiplex PCR spanned 54 Vbeta and 13 Jbeta. A single record per CDR3 protein comes from TCRdb applying MiXCR to the immunoSEQ multiplex PCR reads. The data show about 100,000 distinct CDR3 sequences, roughly 96% seen once. CDR1 is DFQATT and CDR2 is SNEGSKA in the germline V gene (reference sequence). CDR3 size: 15 residues. V was pared by 0 bases and J by 6 bases, with 8 bases of the junction left unmatched. This sequence joins TRBV20-1 and TRBJ2-7; 10 nucleotides match TRBD1. The source is a human donor with Susac syndrome. Material: CD8+ T cells from PBMCs. CDR3 coding DNA: TGCAGTGCTAGAGATTATCGGGACAGGGGTCCCGAGCAGTACTTC. This sequence encodes CSARDYRDRGPEQYF.